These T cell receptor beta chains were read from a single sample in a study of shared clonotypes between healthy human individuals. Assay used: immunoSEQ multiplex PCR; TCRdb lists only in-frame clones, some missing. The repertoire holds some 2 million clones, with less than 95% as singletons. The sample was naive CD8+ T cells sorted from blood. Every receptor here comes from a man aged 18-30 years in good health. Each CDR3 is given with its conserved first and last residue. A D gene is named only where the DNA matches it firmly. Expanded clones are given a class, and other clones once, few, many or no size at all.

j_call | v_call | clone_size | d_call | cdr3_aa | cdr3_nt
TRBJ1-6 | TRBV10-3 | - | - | CAISEQGSYNSPLHF | TGTGCCATCAGTGAACAGGGTTCCTATAATTCACCCCTCCACTTT
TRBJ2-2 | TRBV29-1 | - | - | CSVETRTANTGELFF | TGCAGCGTTGAGACCAGGACAGCGAACACCGGGGAGCTGTTTTTT
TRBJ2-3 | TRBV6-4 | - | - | CASSDSRGADTQYF | TGTGCCAGCAGTGACTCTAGGGGGGCAGATACGCAGTATTTT
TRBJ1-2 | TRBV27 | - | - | CASSPDGVAYGYTF | TGTGCCAGCAGCCCGGACGGGGTAGCCTATGGCTACACCTTC
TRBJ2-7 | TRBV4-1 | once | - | CASSQLPGTLYEQYF | TGCGCCAGCAGCCAGCTCCCCGGGACACTGTACGAGCAGTACTTC
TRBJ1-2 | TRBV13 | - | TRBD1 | CASRPRDRGAYGYTF | TGTGCCAGCAGACCGAGAGACAGGGGCGCCTATGGCTACACCTTC
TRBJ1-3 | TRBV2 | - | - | CASSGGQSSGNTIYF | TGTGCCAGCAGTGGTGGACAGTCCTCTGGAAACACCATATATTTT
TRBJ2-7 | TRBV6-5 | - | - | CASSYSAGTAPYEQYF | TGTGCCAGCAGTTACTCCGCCGGGACGGCCCCCTACGAGCAGTACTTC
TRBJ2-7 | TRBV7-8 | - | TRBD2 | CASSAGLAGAYSSYEQYF | TGTGCCAGCAGCGCCGGACTAGCGGGAGCTTACAGCTCCTACGAGCAGTACTTC
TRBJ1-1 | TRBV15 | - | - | CATSHVNTEAFF | TGTGCCACCAGCCACGTTAACACTGAAGCTTTCTTT
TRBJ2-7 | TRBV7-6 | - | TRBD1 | CASSLGGGQGAYEQYF | TGTGCCAGCAGCTTAGGGGGAGGACAGGGGGCCTACGAACAGTACTTC
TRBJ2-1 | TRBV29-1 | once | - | CSVEEGSGDSYNEQFF | TGCAGCGTTGAAGAGGGGTCAGGCGACTCCTACAATGAGCAGTTCTTC
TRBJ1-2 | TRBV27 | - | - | CASSLSSANYGYTF | TGTGCCAGCAGTTTATCGTCAGCAAACTATGGCTACACCTTC
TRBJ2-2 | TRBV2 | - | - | CASSFVTGELFF | TGTGCCAGCAGTTTCGTCACCGGGGAGCTGTTTTTT
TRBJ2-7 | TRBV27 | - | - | CASSLTLSYEQYF | TGTGCCAGCAGTTTAACCCTCTCCTACGAGCAGTACTTC
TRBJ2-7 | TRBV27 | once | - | CASMERTYPHEQYF | TGTGCCAGCATGGAGCGTACATACCCCCACGAGCAGTACTTC
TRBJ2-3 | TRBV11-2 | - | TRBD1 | CASSLDRGLADTQYF | TGTGCCAGCAGCTTGGACAGGGGGCTTGCAGATACGCAGTATTTT
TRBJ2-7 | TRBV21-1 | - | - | CASSKSGGVAPPYEQYF | TGTGCCAGCAGCAAGTCAGGTGGGGTGGCACCTCCCTACGAGCAGTACTTC
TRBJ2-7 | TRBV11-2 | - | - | CASSLVPSWYEQYF | TGTGCCAGCAGCTTAGTGCCCTCTTGGTACGAGCAGTACTTC
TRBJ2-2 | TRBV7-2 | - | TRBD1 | CASSRPGQGPNTGELFF | TGTGCCAGCAGCAGACCGGGACAGGGGCCGAACACCGGGGAGCTGTTTTTT
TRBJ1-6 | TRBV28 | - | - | CASSSSPLYVDFHF | TGTGCCAGCAGTTCGTCCCCCCTTTACGTTGATTTCCACTTT
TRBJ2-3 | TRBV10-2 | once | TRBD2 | CASGLSGGTDTQYF | TGCGCCAGCGGTCTTAGCGGGGGCACAGATACGCAGTATTTT
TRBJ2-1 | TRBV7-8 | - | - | CASSLSKVYNEQFF | TGTGCCAGCAGCTTATCCAAAGTGTACAATGAGCAGTTCTTC
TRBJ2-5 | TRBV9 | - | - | CASSVEGLQETQYF | TGTGCCAGCAGCGTAGAAGGATTACAAGAGACCCAGTACTTC
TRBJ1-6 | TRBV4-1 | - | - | CASSQSGSSYNSPLHF | TGCGCCAGCAGCCAATCCGGGAGCTCCTATAATTCACCCCTCCACTTT
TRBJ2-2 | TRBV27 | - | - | CASSLSATGELFF | TGTGCCAGCAGTTTATCGGCTACCGGGGAGCTGTTTTTT
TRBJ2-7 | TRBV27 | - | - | CASSWGEGYEQYF | TGTGCCAGCAGTTGGGGAGAAGGCTACGAGCAGTACTTC
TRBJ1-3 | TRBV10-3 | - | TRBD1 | CAITAGGASGNTIYF | TGTGCCATCACGGCAGGGGGCGCGTCTGGAAACACCATATATTTT
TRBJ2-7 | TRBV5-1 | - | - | CASSPGAASYEQYF | TGCGCCAGCAGCCCAGGAGCGGCCTCCTACGAGCAGTACTTC
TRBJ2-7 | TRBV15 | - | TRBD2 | CATSRDRLAGSYEQYF | TGTGCCACCAGCAGAGATCGCCTAGCGGGCTCCTACGAGCAGTACTTC
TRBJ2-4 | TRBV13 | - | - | CASSLEDSDIQYF | TGTGCCAGCAGCTTAGAGGATAGCGACATTCAGTACTTC